This record covers a single TCR beta chain. Its antigen is as yet unknown. These data belong to a study of post-analysis software for immune sequencing data. Findings and caveats of the study: Roughly five TRBV segments were more frequent in patients than controls; TRBV5-6, TRBV5-1 and TRBV20-1 belonged to this group.

CDR1 is SGHDT and CDR2 is YYEEEE in the germline V gene. The CDR3 runs to 14 residues. The V segment lost 4 bases and the J segment 4 bases; nucleotides outside the gene matches: 4. Prepared TCR beta cDNA libraries contained unique molecular identifiers. One entry per CDR3 protein, called by TCRdb with MiXCR from the PCR reads. This sample has hundreds of thousands of distinct CDR3 sequences, with 59% found just once. This TCR came from a girl under 10 years old with multiple sclerosis. The sequenced sample consisted of blood. This rearrangement joins TRBV5-6 to TRBJ2-7; 11 bases fit TRBD1. CDR3 in DNA: TGTGCCAGCAGCGGGGGGACAGGGGGTTACGAGCAGTACTTC. It specifies CASSGGTGGYEQYF.